This T cell receptor (beta chain) was captured in a study of shared clonotypes between healthy human individuals. Study-level background: CD4 naive and memory got three plates each, CD8 naive two, CD8 memory one.

CD8 cells classed as naive were CD45RO-negative and positively selected for CCR7, excluding terminally differentiated effector memory CD45RA+ cells. The CDR3 length is 19 residues. With 5 bases clipped from V and 2 bases from J, the junction kept 15 bases outside the gene matches. The germline V gene encodes CDR1 SEHNR and CDR2 FQNEAQ (reference sequence). Some 30,000 T cell genomes, or approximately 200 ng DNA, went into the sorted-subset replicate PCRs. The repertoire was sequenced with immunoSEQ multiplex PCR; TCRdb's copy has only in-frame clones and lacks some. The sample consists of around 2,000,000 clones, approximately 94% of them appearing once.

The receptor's source is a man between 18 and 35 years old in good health. The material sequenced was naive CD8+ T cells sorted from blood. The chain links TRBV7-9 to TRBJ2-3, with 11 bases identical to TRBD2. The CDR3 DNA follows: TGTGCCAGCAGCCCAAGGACTAGCGGGCCCTCAGCAGACACAGATACGCAGTATTTT. The encoded protein is CASSPRTSGPSADTDTQYF.